This T cell receptor (beta chain) was sequenced in a study of shared clonotypes between healthy human individuals. The authors distributed each subset's genomic DNA evenly over several immunoSEQ plates. Measured with immunoSEQ multiplex PCR; TCRdb has only the in-frame clones, and not every one. The data contain around 2,000,000 clones, 85% to 95% of them singletons. This CDR3 contains 17 residues. From germline, CDR1 is SGHRS and CDR2 YFSETQ. V was clipped by 0 bases and J by 5 bases; unmatched bases: 9. The receptor comes from a young man in good health. The sample taken for sequencing was naive CD4+ T cells sorted from blood. Documented subset: CD45RA+ positively selected. V gene TRBV5-1 combines with J gene TRBJ2-2; 8 nucleotides match TRBD2. CDR3 residues: CASSLVPAGVTTGELFF. The CDR3 nucleotides are TGCGCCAGCAGCTTGGTCCCAGCGGGAGTCACGACCGGGGAGCTGTTTTTT.